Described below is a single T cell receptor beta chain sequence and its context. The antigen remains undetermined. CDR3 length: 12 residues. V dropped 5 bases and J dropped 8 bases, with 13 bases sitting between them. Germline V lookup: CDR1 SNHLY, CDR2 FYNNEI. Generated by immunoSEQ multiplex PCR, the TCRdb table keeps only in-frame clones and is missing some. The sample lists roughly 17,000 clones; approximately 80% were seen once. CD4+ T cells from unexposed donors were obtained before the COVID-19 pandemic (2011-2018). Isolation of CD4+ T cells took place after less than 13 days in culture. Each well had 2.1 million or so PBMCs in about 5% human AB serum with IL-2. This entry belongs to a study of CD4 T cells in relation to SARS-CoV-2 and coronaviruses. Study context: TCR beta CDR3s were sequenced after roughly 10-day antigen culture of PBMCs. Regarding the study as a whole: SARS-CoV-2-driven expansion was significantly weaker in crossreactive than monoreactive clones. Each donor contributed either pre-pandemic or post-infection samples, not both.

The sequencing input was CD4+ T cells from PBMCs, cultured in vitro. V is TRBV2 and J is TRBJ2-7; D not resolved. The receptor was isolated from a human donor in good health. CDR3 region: CASSSSTAQQYF. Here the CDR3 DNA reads TGTGCCAGCAGTTCTTCAACGGCACAGCAGTACTTC.